This T cell receptor beta chain appears in the sequencing data of a study of blood T cells in healthy people across ages. Overall study: Template switching caught about one barcoded beta molecule for each two T cells. Findings and caveats of the study: Long-lived donors exceeded aged donors in naive CD4+ cells and diversity.

The CDR3 sequence is 15 residues long. V was pared by 1 base and J by 3 bases, with 13 bases between. It was about 10 milliliters of peripheral blood that were drawn from each donor. The second PCR ran roughly 6 to 11 cycles with a sample-barcoded 5' primer and J-beta primers. TCRdb redid the calling of the 5' RACE reads with MiXCR, one entry per CDR3 protein. The data contain some 1.5 million distinct CDR3 sequences, 28% of them singletons. A note on this clonotype: Its antigen is undetermined. The conserved phenylalanine or tryptophan normally closing the CDR3 is absent here, so this likely arose from a read error.

Sequenced input: blood. The clonotype comes from a woman in her thirties in good health. The rearrangement joins TRBV12-3 or TRBV12-4 to TRBJ2-7, with D maybe TRBD1 (5 bases). CDR3 region: CASSLVGAQYYEQYL. The CDR3 DNA reads TGTGCCAGCAGTTTAGTAGGGGCCCAATACTACGAGCAGTACTTA.